This TCR beta chain was observed in a study of shared clonotypes between healthy human individuals (dated by TCRdb to 2019 to 2021). In the study overall: The cohort included a few men and two women between 18 and 49 years of age. Leukapheresis yielded between about 0.94 and 10 billion PBMCs per donor. To estimate repertoire size and how much clonotype sharing occurs between individuals, the study deeply sequenced the blood TCR repertoires of 5 or 6 healthy adults. For each donor, three plates each were used for CD4 naive and CD4 memory, two plates were used for CD8 naive, and one plate was used for CD8 memory. To increase sequencing depth and limit assay-specific biases, TCR repertoire library preparation and sequencing were carried out by different laboratories using diverse techniques.

TCR CDR3 regions were amplified from genomic DNA by multiplex PCR using the deep immunoSEQ assay. Genomic DNA extracted from each cell subset was distributed evenly over all wells of several immunoSEQ 96-well plates, and each plate served as one replicate. For sorted subsets, each replicate PCR was loaded with 150 to 250 ng genomic DNA, equivalent to about 30,000 T cell genomes. Purified libraries were quantified with a Qubit 3.0 fluorometer, sized on a Bioanalyzer 2100, and re-quantified with the KAPA Library Quantification kit. A separate single-read 150-cycle Illumina NextSeq 550 flow cell was used to sequence each immunoSEQ 96-well plate. Per the authors' processing: Because the immunoSEQ output held only junctional sequences and lacked quality scores, the filtering could not match the filtering applied to full-length reads. Sequences were annotated with PyIR, a Python wrapper for IgBLAST v1.9, using IMGT germline references to assign V/J genes and CDR3. Any read was removed if the V/J assignment was weak (E-value above 1e-6), the CDR3 was missing, or the read contained stop codons, out-of-frame junctions, or ambiguous translated residues. V3J clonotypes were defined as sequences sharing an identical inferred V gene, J gene, and CDR3 amino acid sequence. Percentage overlap between repertoires was computed as shared unique clonotypes divided by the size of the smaller repertoire. Repertoire richness was assessed with RTK rarefaction, the Chao1 estimator, and Recon v2.1 estimates of unobserved clonotypes. Generation probabilities for all TCRbeta clonotypes obtained by the gDNA method from a handful of donors were computed using OLGA. What TCRdb holds here is the immuneACCESS table cut down to in-frame rearrangements. Part of the clones is not present; checked against another copy, under half of the missing clones reflect an unresolved V gene, and the others are unexplained. Clonal size and the V and J genes are those of that table, whereas D and trimming came from the DNA. The table for this sample lists 330,000 or so clones; roughly 70% of them were counted only once. 9% to 12% of the sample lies in the top ten.

In the case of this clone: Its antigen target is currently unknown. One end of the junction is discordant with germline, which a read error may explain.

Its CDR3 holds 14 amino acids, cysteine through phenylalanine. CDR3 DNA only is kept here, 42 bases in frame from base 1. Sequences SGHTA (CDR1) and FQGNSA (CDR2) are obtained from the germline V gene. The donors were healthy, HIV-negative adults who had no recently reported acute infections or vaccinations. Every donor was a Caucasian adult living in Nashville, Tennessee, USA. Magnetic negative selection was used to enrich CD4+ T cells, after which naive cells were positively selected on CD45RA and the negative fraction became the memory subset. Blood was collected by leukapheresis, and PBMCs were isolated by Ficoll-Histopaque density gradient centrifugation and then cryopreserved in liquid nitrogen vapor phase. Analytical flow cytometry was used to check the purity and quantity of each magnetically sorted T cell population. From each sorted fraction, genomic DNA was isolated and quantified by UV absorbance on a Nanodrop 2000c.

Overall results and qualifications from the work: Sampling was restricted to blood, and TCR repertoires in tissue are likely to differ from TCR repertoires in blood. Larger estimated clonotype richness was generally found for naive subsets than for memory subsets. Sharing across several donors was observed for approximately 5% of naive CD4, around 3.5% of naive CD8, 2% to 2.5% of memory CD4, and roughly 0.4% of memory CD8 clonotypes. Compared with non-shared clonotypes, the clonotypes found in all four sorted-subset donors had higher generation probabilities. Incomplete sequencing was indicated by rarefaction of sorted-subset datasets, despite the large sequencing depth. Because the study included only a small number of donors, the genetic and exposure-history diversity represented was limited. Based on pairwise subsampling, the degree of clonotype sharing among donors was expected to be affected by sequencing depth.

The sequence joins TRBV7-2 to TRBJ1-2; 8 bases in the middle match TRBD1. This TCR came from a man younger than 40 in good health. The specimen was memory CD4+ T cells sorted from blood. The cell subset or site tag for this specimen amounts to: CD45RA-negative fraction. Here the CDR3 is given as CASSWGQEAEKGNF. DNA sequence: TGTGCCAGCAGCTGGGGACAGGAAGCTGAAAAAGGCAACTTC.